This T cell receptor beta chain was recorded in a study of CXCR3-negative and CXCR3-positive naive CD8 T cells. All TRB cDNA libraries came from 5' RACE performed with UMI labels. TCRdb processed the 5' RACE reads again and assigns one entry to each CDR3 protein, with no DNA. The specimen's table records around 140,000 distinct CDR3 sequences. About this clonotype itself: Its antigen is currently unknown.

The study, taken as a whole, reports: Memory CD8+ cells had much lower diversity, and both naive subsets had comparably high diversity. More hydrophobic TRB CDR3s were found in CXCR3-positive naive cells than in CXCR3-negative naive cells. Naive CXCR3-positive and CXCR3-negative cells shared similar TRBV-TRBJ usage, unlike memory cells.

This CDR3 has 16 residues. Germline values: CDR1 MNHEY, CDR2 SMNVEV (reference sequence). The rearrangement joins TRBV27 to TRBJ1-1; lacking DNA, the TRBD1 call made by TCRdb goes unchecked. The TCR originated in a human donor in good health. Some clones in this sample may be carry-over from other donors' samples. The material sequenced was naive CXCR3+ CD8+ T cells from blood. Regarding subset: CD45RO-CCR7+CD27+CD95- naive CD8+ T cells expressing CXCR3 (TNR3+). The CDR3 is CASSKTGGWVNTEAFF.